Following are 28 T cell receptor beta chains from one sample sequenced in a study of PD-1 blockade in classical Hodgkin lymphoma. The time point was: cycle 4 day 1 (C4D1), after about 6 weeks of nivolumab. Each patient experienced a relapse that followed autologous stem cell transplantation, and brentuximab vedotin exposure varied. Profiling relied on immunoSEQ multiplex PCR, and the TCRdb table lists in-frame clones only, not all of them. The data show fewer than 55,000 clones, 60% to 80% seen once. This material consisted of peripheral blood mononuclear cells (PBMCs), taken before the fourth cycle of nivolumab. The receptors originated from a human donor with classical Hodgkin lymphoma.

This clone was seen more than once but under ten times. The chain links TRBV7-2 to TRBJ2-5; D is unclear. Germline V CDR1 and CDR2: SGHTA, FQGNSA. Trimming took off 2 bases at V and 5 bases at J, with 15 bases between the two ends. The CDR3 totals 15 residues. The chain's CDR3 is CASSLNPTAWETQYF. The CDR3 bases are TGTGCCAGCAGCTTAAACCCAACAGCCTGGGAGACCCAGTACTTC. Drawing the rest from reference TRBV7-2 and TRBJ2-5, the complete variable domain is GAGVSQSPSNKVTEKGKDVELRCDPISGHTALYWYRQSLGQGLEFLIYFQGNSAPDKSGLPSDRFSAERTGGSVSTLTIQRTQQEDSAVYLCASSLNPTAWETQYFGPGTRLLVL.

The chain recombines TRBV7-2 with TRBJ1-3, with D possibly matching TRBD1 (5 bases). Trimming took 1 base from V and 8 from J, leaving 15 bases between them. Germline V gene lookup returns CDR1 SGHTA and CDR2 FQGNSA. This CDR3 region has 15 residues. The CDR3 sequence: CASSLGAFGTDTIYF. Written as DNA, the CDR3 is TGTGCCAGCAGCTTAGGTGCCTTTGGGACGGACACCATATATTTT.

The CDR3 sequence is CASSPGDYGYTF. Here the CDR3 DNA reads TGTGCCAGCTCACCAGGGGACTATGGCTACACCTTC. This sequence joins TRBV18 and TRBJ1-2, with no clear D. V was pared by 2 bases and J by 3 bases, with 4 bases between. CDR3 size: 12 residues. Germline V gives CDR1 KGHSH, CDR2 LQKENI. The variable domain in full, completed from reference TRBV18 and TRBJ1-2, reads NAGVMQNPRHLVRRRGQEARLRCSPMKGHSHVYWYRQLPEEGLKFMVYLQKENIIDESGMPKERFSAEFPKEGPSILRIQQVVRGDSAAYFCASSPGDYGYTFGSGTRLTVV.

This chain links TRBV6-5 with TRBJ1-1; no reliable D call. Per germline, CDR1 MNHEY and CDR2 SVGAGI. V was clipped by 9 bases and J by 10 bases, with 15 bases between them. The CDR3 totals 11 residues. CDR3 bases: TGTGCCAGTACCGAGGCCGCGGGAGCTTTCTTT. Its translation: CASTEAAGAFF.

The rearrangement links TRBV6-5 to TRBJ2-2; D uncertain. CDR3 length equals 15 residues. Germline V gene lookup returns CDR1 MNHEY and CDR2 SVGAGI. Trimming removed 5 bases at V and 4 bases at J, with 14 bases between. In DNA, the CDR3 is TGTGCCAGCAGTCCCCGGGCCCCGAGCACCGGGGAGCTGTTTTTT. As protein: CASSPRAPSTGELFF.

This clone is judged medium-sized. The chain carries TRBV7-2 and TRBJ1-6, with no clear D. V lost 5 bases, J lost 10 bases, and 12 bases lay in between. This CDR3 spans 13 amino acids. The V gene's germline CDR1 is SGHTA and CDR2 FQGNSA. The CDR3 here is CASSLFAESPLHF. As DNA, the CDR3 is TGTGCCAGCAGCCTATTCGCTGAGTCACCCCTCCACTTT.

The CDR3 bases are TGTGCCAGCAGCTTACTCCGCAGCGGGGAGGGAGAGACCCAGTACTTC. Protein product: CASSLLRSGEGETQYF. The chain has TRBV7-2 and TRBJ2-5; 7 bases fit TRBD2. With 2 bases clipped from V and 4 bases from J, the junction kept 10 bases outside the gene matches. The CDR3 covers 16 residues. Germline CDR1 and CDR2: SGHTA and FQGNSA.

V is TRBV15 and J is TRBJ2-7, with 12 bases identical to TRBD1. The CDR3 extends over 15 amino acids. The ends lost 0 bases at V and 7 bases at J; junction bases unmatched: 4. Germline loops: CDR1 LNHNV, CDR2 YYDKDF (reference sequence). The CDR3 sequence is CATSRDGTGGGEQYF. CDR3 in DNA: TGTGCCACCAGCAGAGACGGGACAGGGGGCGGGGAGCAGTACTTC.

The rearrangement joins TRBV19 to TRBJ2-1; TRBD1 matches at 7 bases. The length of the CDR3 is 15 residues. V was pared by 4 bases and J by 4 bases, with 7 bases of the junction left unmatched. The V gene's germline CDR1 is LNHDA and CDR2 SQIVND (reference sequence). The CDR3 is CASSTRDRVYNEQFF. The CDR3, as DNA: TGTGCCAGTAGTACCCGGGACAGAGTTTACAATGAGCAGTTCTTC.

The chain couples TRBV19 to TRBJ2-1; 8 bases agree with TRBD1. V shed 5 bases, J shed 4 bases, and the junction held 10 bases outside the gene matches. The CDR3 extends over 16 amino acids. Germline assignment: CDR1 LNHDA and CDR2 SQIVND (reference sequence). The CDR3 sequence: CASSPRPGTGYNEQFF. The CDR3, as DNA: TGTGCCAGTAGTCCCCGTCCCGGGACAGGTTACAATGAGCAGTTCTTC.

The V and J genes are TRBV27 and TRBJ2-5; 10 nucleotides match TRBD2. Germline CDR1 MNHEY, CDR2 SMNVEV (reference sequence). After removal of 5 bases from V and 0 bases from J, the junction contained 12 bases not matched to a gene. The CDR3 length is 18 residues. The CDR3 protein is CASSPRGTSARYQETQYF. As DNA, the CDR3 is TGTGCCAGCAGTCCTCGGGGGACTAGCGCGCGGTACCAAGAGACCCAGTACTTC.

The J gene is TRBJ2-1, the V gene TRBV9, with D possibly TRBD2 on 5 matching bases. The germline V gene encodes CDR1 SGDLS and CDR2 YYNGEE. With 0 bases removed from V and 3 bases from J, the gap between germline ends came to 10 bases. The CDR3 covers 15 residues. CDR3 residues: CASSVGGSFYNEQFF. CDR3 coding DNA: TGTGCCAGCAGCGTAGGCGGGTCCTTCTACAATGAGCAGTTCTTC.

The chain carries TRBV19 and TRBJ2-3; 9 nucleotides agree with TRBD2. CDR1 is LNHDA, CDR2 SQIVND, per germline (reference sequence). Germline trimming cut 5 bases from V and 0 bases from J; bases unmatched to any gene: 6. CDR3 length equals 16 residues. The CDR3 nucleotides are TGTGCCAGTAGTCCTCGGACTAGCGCGAGCACAGATACGCAGTATTTT. Amino acids: CASSPRTSASTDTQYF.

This clone is a singleton in its sample. This sequence joins TRBV28 and TRBJ1-3; a possible D gene is TRBD1 (5 bases). Per the germline V gene, CDR1 is MDHEN and CDR2 is SYDVKM. This CDR3 region has 14 residues. V lost 9 bases and J 0 bases, leaving 12 bases between the germline ends. As DNA, the CDR3 is TGTGCCAGTTCCGCAGGGAGCTCTGGAAACACCATATATTTT. It encodes CASSAGSSGNTIYF. The entire variable domain, with the rest obtained from reference TRBV28 and TRBJ1-3, is as follows: DVKVTQSSRYLVKRTGEKVFLECVQDMDHENMFWYRQDPGLGLRLIYFSYDVKMKEKGDIPEGYSVSREKKERFSLILESASTNQTSMYLCASSAGSSGNTIYFGEGSWLTVV.

This clone was seen once. V usage is TRBV19 and J usage is TRBJ2-1, with 9 bases matching TRBD1. This CDR3 region has 15 residues. Looked up from germline, CDR1 is LNHDA and CDR2 is SQIVND (reference sequence). The V gene end was trimmed by 5 bases and the J gene end by 8 bases; junction bases not matched to a gene: 10. CDR3: CASSSLTGGIDEQFF. For the CDR3, the DNA is TGTGCCAGTAGTTCCCTGACAGGGGGTATAGATGAGCAGTTCTTC.

The chain joins TRBV7-2 to TRBJ1-5, with TRBD1 as a possible D gene (5 bases). Between the trimmed V and J ends, which lost 1 base and 7 bases, there was a span of 14 bases. CDR1 and CDR2 (germline): SGHTA, FQGNSA. This CDR3 comprises 15 residues. The CDR3 sequence is CASSLVRQEGQPQHF. CDR3 sequence (DNA): TGTGCCAGCAGCTTAGTACGGCAGGAGGGGCAGCCCCAGCATTTT.

The gene calls are TRBV30 and TRBJ1-1; D call uncertain. This CDR3 spans 13 amino acids. Germline CDR1 and CDR2: GTSNPN and SVGIG (reference sequence). Deletions cut 0 bases from V and 2 bases from J, with 7 bases between. This CDR3 is CAWSVVRNTEAFF. CDR3 DNA: TGTGCCTGGAGTGTAGTACGCAACACTGAAGCTTTCTTT.

The gene calls are TRBV6-1 and TRBJ1-3, with D possibly being TRBD1 (6 bases). Between the trimmed V and J ends, which lost 6 bases and 0 bases, there was a span of 12 bases. The CDR3 runs to 15 residues. CDR1 is MNHNS and CDR2 is SASEGT in the germline V gene. The CDR3 DNA is TGTGCCAGCAGACCGGGGGGGCGCTCTGGAAACACCATATATTTT. Translation gives CASRPGGRSGNTIYF.

The J gene is TRBJ2-7, the V gene TRBV5-1; 8 positions match TRBD2. The CDR3 is made up of 15 amino acids. Trimming at V came to 7 bases and at J to 0 bases, leaving 9 bases not matched to a gene. Germline values: CDR1 SGHRS, CDR2 YFSETQ. The CDR3 reads CASADRSGGSYEQYF. The CDR3 DNA reads as TGCGCCAGCGCCGATCGGAGCGGGGGCTCCTACGAGCAGTACTTC.

This CDR3 is CSAKIRTGGSEAFF. The CDR3 DNA reads as TGCAGCGCCAAAATCAGGACAGGGGGCTCTGAAGCTTTCTTT. This chain uses TRBV29-1 with TRBJ1-1; 11 positions match TRBD1. The CDR3 sequence is 14 residues long. Per germline, CDR1 SQVTM and CDR2 ANQGSEA. V lost 7 bases to trimming and J lost 6 bases; unmatched junction nucleotides: 10.

This clone appeared once. The gene calls are TRBV9 and TRBJ1-6; 8 bases match TRBD1. CDR1 is SGDLS, CDR2 YYNGEE, per germline. With 3 bases clipped from V and 10 bases from J, the junction kept 9 bases outside the gene matches. This CDR3 region has 15 residues. The CDR3, as DNA: TGTGCCAGCAGCGCATCAGGGGGCCCGGTCTCACCCCTCCACTTT. Amino acid sequence: CASSASGGPVSPLHF.

The chain has TRBV9 and TRBJ2-1; 7 nucleotides align to TRBD2. The CDR3 spans 13 residues. CDR1 SGDLS and CDR2 YYNGEE come from the germline V gene. J lost 4 bases, V lost 4 bases, and 2 bases had no gene match. CDR3 region: CASSPGRYNEQFF. DNA of the CDR3: TGTGCCAGCAGCCCCGGGAGGTACAATGAGCAGTTCTTC.

This chain uses TRBV4-2 with TRBJ2-5, with 8 bases fitting TRBD2. With V trimmed by 4 bases and J by 5 bases, 12 bases remained unmatched. Germline loops: CDR1 LGHNA, CDR2 YNFKEQ. The CDR3 runs to 16 residues. CDR3 protein: CASSPLEGERGETQYF. CDR3 nucleotides: TGTGCCAGCAGCCCTCTCGAGGGAGAGCGGGGGGAGACCCAGTACTTC.

CDR3 loop: CATSRGRDVTEAFF. In DNA form, the CDR3 reads TGTGCCACCAGCAGAGGCCGGGACGTTACTGAAGCTTTCTTT. The rearrangement uses TRBV15 and TRBJ1-1; D may be TRBD1 (5 bases). The CDR3 spans 14 residues. Germline assignment: CDR1 LNHNV and CDR2 YYDKDF (reference sequence). The V gene lost 1 base and the J gene lost 5 bases, with 11 bases spanning the gap.

The chain combines TRBV2 with TRBJ1-4; D might be TRBD1 (5 bases). Trimming pared 1 base from V and 8 bases from J, leaving 11 bases between. Germline CDR1 and CDR2: SNHLY and FYNNEI. The CDR3 loop spans 14 amino acids. This CDR3 is CASSEGQGGEKLFF. The CDR3 region has the DNA TGTGCCAGCAGTGAAGGGCAGGGAGGGGAAAAACTGTTTTTT.

The V call is TRBV6-5, the J call TRBJ2-2; D call uncertain. The V end was cut by 8 bases, the J end by 4 bases, with 14 bases between. Germline V gives CDR1 MNHEY, CDR2 SVGAGI. The CDR3 is made up of 14 amino acids. The CDR3 DNA sequence: TGTGCCAGCTCGTATCGGCAGCTCACCGGGGAGCTGTTTTTT. This sequence encodes CASSYRQLTGELFF.

This chain joins TRBV6-6 and TRBJ1-5, with 7 bases matching TRBD1. There are 15 residues in the CDR3. Losses at the gene ends were 5 bases for V and 0 bases for J; bases not matched to a gene: 4. Germline CDR1 and CDR2: MNHNY and SVGAGI (reference sequence). CDR3 sequence (DNA): TGTGCCAGCAGTCGCACAGGGGATAGCAATCAGCCCCAGCATTTT. It translates to CASSRTGDSNQPQHF.

This chain's CDR3 is CAISDSSYNEKLFF. Here the CDR3 DNA reads TGTGCCATCAGTGACTCCAGTTATAATGAAAAACTGTTTTTT. J is TRBJ1-4 and V is TRBV10-3; D is unclear. CDR3 length equals 14 residues. V lost 3 bases to trimming and J lost 4 bases, with 9 bases between them. The germline V gene has CDR1 ENHRY and CDR2 SYGVKD.